This T cell receptor (beta chain) derives from a study of blood T cell repertoires in COVID-19. Points on this clone: The same CDR3 can be traced to other DNA sequences in this sample.

Individuals drawn from approximately 26 US areas were about 18 to 100 years old. Self-reported history from a screening survey and questionnaire set each donor's cohort. Source study methods: Reference gene primer amplification gave nucleated cell count estimates. The repertoire was sequenced with immunoSEQ multiplex PCR; TCRdb's copy has only in-frame clones and lacks some. V, J and clone size derive from that table, while D and trimming were established from the DNA sequence. Among more than 250,000 clones listed, about 90% were seen once. V lost 8 bases to trimming and J lost 5 bases; unmatched junction nucleotides: 9. Germline V gene lookup returns CDR1 MDHEN and CDR2 SYDVKM. The CDR3 is 14 residues long.

The rearrangement joins TRBV28 to TRBJ2-1; 7 nucleotides agree with TRBD2. Material: PBMCs or T cells enriched from blood (not recorded which). This clonotype was sampled from a woman between 18 and 29 years old with acute COVID-19. CDR3 nucleotide sequence: TGTGCCAGCGCTTTAGCGGGCGGAAACAATGAGCAGTTCTTC. Encoded protein: CASALAGGNNEQFF. The complete variable domain, with remaining parts taken from reference TRBV28 and TRBJ2-1, reads DVKVTQSSRYLVKRTGEKVFLECVQDMDHENMFWYRQDPGLGLRLIYFSYDVKMKEKGDIPEGYSVSREKKERFSLILESASTNQTSMYLCASALAGGNNEQFFGPGTRLTVL.